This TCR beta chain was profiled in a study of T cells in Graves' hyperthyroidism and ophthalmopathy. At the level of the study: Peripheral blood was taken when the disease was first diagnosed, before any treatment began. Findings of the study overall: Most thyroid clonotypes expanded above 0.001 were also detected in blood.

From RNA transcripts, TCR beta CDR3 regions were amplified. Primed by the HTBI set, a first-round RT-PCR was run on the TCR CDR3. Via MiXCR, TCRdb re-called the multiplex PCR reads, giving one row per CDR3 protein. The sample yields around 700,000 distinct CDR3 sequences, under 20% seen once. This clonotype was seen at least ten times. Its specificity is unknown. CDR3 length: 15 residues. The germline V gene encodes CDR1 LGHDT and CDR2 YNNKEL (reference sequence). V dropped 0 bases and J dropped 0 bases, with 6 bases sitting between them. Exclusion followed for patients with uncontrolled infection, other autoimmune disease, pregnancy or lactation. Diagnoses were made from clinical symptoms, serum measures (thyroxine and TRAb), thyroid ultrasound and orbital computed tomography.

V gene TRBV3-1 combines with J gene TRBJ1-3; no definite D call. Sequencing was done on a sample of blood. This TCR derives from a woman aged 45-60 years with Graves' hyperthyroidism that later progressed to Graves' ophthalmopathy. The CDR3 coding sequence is TGTGCCAGCAGCCAAGATCGACGCTCTGGAAACACCATATATTTT. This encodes CASSQDRRSGNTIYF.